The present TCR beta chain was sequenced within a study of OX40 agonist ivuxolimab in advanced cancers. The overall study: Three patients, one with hepatocellular carcinoma and two with cutaneous melanoma, responded partially. Study-level points and caveats: Doses of 0.1 to 3.0 mg/kg were accompanied by clonal expansion of CD4+ and CD8+ blood T cells by week 6. In CD8+ T cells, expanded clones were on average more numerous than in CD4+.

This clone was seen only a few times. Its target is not known. Only in-frame clones appear in the TCRdb table, and some are missing; sequencing was by immunoSEQ multiplex PCR. The sample yields roughly 100,000 clones, approximately 93% seen once. Germline values: CDR1 MGHRA, CDR2 YSYEKL. The V segment lost 4 bases and the J segment 7 bases; nucleotides outside the gene matches: 13. CDR3 size: 16 residues. Any history of autoimmune disease or systemic immunosuppression disqualified patients. This rearrangement joins TRBV4-1 to TRBJ1-1; 9 positions agree with TRBD1. The sequence was obtained from an adult with an advanced solid tumor such as melanoma, head and neck, liver or kidney cancer. Sequencing used CD4+ or CD8+ T cells sorted from blood, obtained in a trial of the OX40 agonist ivuxolimab. The CDR3 sequence: CASSRLGTGQQNEAFF. The CDR3 DNA sequence: TGCGCCAGCAGCCGTCTCGGGACAGGGCAGCAAAATGAAGCTTTCTTT.